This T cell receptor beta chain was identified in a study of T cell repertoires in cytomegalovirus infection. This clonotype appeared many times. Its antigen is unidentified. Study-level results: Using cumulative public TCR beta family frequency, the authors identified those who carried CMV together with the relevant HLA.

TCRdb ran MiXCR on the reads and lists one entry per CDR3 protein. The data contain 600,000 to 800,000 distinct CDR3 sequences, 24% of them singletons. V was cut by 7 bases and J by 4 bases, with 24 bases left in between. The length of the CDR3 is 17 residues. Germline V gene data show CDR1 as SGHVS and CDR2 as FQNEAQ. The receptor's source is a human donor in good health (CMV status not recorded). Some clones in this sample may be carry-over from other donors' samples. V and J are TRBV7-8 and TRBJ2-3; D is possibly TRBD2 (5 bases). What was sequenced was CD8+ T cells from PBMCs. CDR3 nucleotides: TGTGCCAGCACCTCTCTGTCTGGGGAGTGGATTTCAGATACGCAGTATTTT. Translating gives CASTSLSGEWISDTQYF.